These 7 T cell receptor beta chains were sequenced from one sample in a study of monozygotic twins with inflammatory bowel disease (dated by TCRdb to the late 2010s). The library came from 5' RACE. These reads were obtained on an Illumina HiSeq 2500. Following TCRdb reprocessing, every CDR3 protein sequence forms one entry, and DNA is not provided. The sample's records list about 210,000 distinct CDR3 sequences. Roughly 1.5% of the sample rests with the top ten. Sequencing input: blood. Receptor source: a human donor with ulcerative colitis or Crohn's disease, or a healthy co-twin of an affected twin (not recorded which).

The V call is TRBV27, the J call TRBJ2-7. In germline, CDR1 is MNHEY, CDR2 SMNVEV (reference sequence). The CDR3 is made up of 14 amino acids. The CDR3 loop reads CASSRGFYPYEQYF.

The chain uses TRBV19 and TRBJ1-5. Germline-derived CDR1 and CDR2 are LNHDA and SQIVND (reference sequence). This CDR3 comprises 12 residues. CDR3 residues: CASSMEVQPQHF. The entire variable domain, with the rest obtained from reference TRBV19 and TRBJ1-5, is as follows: DGGITQSPKYLFRKEGQNVTLSCEQNLNHDAMYWYRQDPGQGLRLIYYSQIVNDFQKGDIAEGYSVSREKKESFPLTVTSAQKNPTAFYLCASSMEVQPQHFGDGTRLSIL.

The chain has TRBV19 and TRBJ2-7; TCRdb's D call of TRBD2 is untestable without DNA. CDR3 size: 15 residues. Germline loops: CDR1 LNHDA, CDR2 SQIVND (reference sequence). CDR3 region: CASSDTGGPWDEQYF.

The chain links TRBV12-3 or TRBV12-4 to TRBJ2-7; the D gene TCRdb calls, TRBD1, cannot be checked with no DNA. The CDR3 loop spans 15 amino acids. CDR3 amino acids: CASSFVGARTYEQYF.

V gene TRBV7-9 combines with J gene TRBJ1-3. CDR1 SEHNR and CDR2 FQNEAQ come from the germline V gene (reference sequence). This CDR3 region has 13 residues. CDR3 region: CASSLDTRDTIYF.

The CDR3 here is CASSLVWDPSFGNTEAFF. The V gene is TRBV5-1, the J gene TRBJ1-1; as DNA is missing, the TRBD1 call by TCRdb cannot be tested. Germline CDR1 reads SGHRS; CDR2 reads YFSETQ. The CDR3 consists of 18 residues.

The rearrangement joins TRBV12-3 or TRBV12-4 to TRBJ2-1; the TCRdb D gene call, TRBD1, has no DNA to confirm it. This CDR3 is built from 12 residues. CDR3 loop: CASSLWGNEQFF.